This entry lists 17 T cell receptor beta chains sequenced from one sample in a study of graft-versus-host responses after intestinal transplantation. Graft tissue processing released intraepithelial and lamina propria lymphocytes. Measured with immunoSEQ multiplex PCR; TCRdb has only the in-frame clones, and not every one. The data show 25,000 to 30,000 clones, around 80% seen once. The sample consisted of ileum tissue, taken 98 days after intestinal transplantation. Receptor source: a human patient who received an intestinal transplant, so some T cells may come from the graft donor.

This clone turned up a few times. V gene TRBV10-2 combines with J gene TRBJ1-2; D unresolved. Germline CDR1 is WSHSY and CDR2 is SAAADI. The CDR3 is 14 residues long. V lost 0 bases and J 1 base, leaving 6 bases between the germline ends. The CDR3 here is CASSESRVNYGYTF. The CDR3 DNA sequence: TGCGCCAGCAGTGAGTCGAGGGTTAACTATGGCTACACCTTC.

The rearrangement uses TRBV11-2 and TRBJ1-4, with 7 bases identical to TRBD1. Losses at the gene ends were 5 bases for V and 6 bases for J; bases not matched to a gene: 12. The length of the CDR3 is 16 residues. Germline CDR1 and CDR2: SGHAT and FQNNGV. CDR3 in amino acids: CASSLRGRGGDEKLFF. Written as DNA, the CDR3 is TGTGCCAGCAGCCTTAGGGGCAGGGGGGGAGATGAAAAACTGTTTTTT.

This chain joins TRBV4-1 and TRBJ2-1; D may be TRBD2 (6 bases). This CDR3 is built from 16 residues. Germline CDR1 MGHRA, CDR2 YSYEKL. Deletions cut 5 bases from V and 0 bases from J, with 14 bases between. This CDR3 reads CASSARLGSSYNEQFF. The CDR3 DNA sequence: TGCGCCAGCAGCGCCAGACTCGGGAGCTCCTACAATGAGCAGTTCTTC.

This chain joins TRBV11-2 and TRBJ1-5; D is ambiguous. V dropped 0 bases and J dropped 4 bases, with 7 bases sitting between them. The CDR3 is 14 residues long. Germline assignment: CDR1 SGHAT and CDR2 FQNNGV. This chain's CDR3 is CASSLDNANQPQHF. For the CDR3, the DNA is TGTGCCAGCAGCTTAGATAACGCGAATCAGCCCCAGCATTTT.

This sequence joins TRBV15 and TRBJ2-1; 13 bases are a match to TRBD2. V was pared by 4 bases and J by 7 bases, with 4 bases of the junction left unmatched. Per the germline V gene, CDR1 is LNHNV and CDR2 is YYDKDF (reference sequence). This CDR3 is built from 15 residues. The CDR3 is CATSTRLAGGNEQFF. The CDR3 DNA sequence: TGTGCCACCAGCACTCGACTAGCGGGGGGTAATGAGCAGTTCTTC.

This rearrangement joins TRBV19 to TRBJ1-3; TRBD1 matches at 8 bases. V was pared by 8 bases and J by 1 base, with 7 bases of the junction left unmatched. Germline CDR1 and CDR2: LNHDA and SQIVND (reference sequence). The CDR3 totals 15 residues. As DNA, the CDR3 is TGTGCCAGTGGGCAGGGGGCGAATTCTGGAAACACCATATATTTT. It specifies CASGQGANSGNTIYF. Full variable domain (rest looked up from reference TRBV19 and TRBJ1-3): DGGITQSPKYLFRKEGQNVTLSCEQNLNHDAMYWYRQDPGQGLRLIYYSQIVNDFQKGDIAEGYSVSREKKESFPLTVTSAQKNPTAFYLCASGQGANSGNTIYFGEGSWLTVV.

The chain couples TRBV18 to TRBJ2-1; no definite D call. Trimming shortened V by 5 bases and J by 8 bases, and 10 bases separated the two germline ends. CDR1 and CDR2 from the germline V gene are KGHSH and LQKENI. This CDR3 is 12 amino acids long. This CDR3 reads CASSNHGYEQFF. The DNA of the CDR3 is TGTGCCAGCTCAAACCACGGCTATGAGCAGTTCTTC.

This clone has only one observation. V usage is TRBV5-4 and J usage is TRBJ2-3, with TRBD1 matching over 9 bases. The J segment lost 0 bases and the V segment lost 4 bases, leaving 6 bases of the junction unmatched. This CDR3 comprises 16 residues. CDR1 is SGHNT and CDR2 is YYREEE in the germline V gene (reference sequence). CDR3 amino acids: CASSPDRGVSTDTQYF. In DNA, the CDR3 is TGTGCCAGCAGCCCCGACAGGGGGGTAAGCACAGATACGCAGTATTTT.

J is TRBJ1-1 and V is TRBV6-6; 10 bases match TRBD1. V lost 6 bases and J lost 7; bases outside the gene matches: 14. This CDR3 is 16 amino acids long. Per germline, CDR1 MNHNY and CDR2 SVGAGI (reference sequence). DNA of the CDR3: TGTGCCAGCAGGACAGCCGGGACAGGGGAGAAGGTTGAAGCTTTCTTT. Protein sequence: CASRTAGTGEKVEAFF.

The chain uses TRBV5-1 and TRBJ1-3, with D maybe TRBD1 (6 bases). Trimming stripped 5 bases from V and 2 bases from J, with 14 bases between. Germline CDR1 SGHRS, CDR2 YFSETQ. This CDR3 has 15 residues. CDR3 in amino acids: CASSAYREPGNTIYF. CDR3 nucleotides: TGCGCCAGCAGTGCCTACAGGGAACCTGGAAACACCATATATTTT.

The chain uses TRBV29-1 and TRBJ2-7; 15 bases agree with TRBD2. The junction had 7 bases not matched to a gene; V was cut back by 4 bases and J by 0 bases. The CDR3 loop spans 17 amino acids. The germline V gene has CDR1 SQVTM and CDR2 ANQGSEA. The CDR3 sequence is CSVAQGLAGGLSYEQYF. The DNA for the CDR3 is TGCAGCGTTGCCCAGGGACTAGCGGGGGGCCTCTCCTACGAGCAGTACTTC.

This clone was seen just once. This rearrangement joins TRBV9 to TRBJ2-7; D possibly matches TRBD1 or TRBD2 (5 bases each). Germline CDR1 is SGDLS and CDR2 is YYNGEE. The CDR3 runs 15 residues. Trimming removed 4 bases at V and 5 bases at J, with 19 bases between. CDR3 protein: CASSPDSARVDEQYF. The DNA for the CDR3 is TGTGCCAGCAGCCCCGACAGTGCGCGGGTGGACGAGCAGTACTTC.

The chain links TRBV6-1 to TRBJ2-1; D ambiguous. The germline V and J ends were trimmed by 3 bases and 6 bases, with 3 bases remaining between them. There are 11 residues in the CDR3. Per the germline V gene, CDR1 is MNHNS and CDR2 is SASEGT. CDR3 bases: TGTGCCAGCAGTGACGCCAATGAGCAGTTCTTC. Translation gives CASSDANEQFF.

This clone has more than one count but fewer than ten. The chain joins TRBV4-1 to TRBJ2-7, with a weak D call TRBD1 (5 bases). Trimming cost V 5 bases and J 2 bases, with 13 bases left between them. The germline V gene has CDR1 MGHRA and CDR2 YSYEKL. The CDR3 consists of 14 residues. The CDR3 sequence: CASSDGWGPYEQYF. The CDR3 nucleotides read TGCGCCAGCAGCGATGGTTGGGGCCCCTACGAGCAGTACTTC.

Here the CDR3 reads CASSPSGVNYGYTF. CDR3 nucleotide sequence: TGTGCCAGCAGTCCATCAGGGGTTAACTATGGCTACACCTTC. The gene calls are TRBV28 and TRBJ1-2; D might be TRBD1 (6 bases). V was trimmed by 5 bases and J by 1 base, leaving 11 bases between them. The CDR3 sequence is 14 residues long. Germline-derived CDR1 and CDR2 are MDHEN and SYDVKM.

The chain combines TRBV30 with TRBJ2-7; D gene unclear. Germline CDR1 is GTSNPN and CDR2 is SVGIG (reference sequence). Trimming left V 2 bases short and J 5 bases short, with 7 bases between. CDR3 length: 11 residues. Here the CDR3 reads CAWSSGNEQYF. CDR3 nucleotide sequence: TGTGCCTGGAGTTCGGGCAACGAGCAGTACTTC.

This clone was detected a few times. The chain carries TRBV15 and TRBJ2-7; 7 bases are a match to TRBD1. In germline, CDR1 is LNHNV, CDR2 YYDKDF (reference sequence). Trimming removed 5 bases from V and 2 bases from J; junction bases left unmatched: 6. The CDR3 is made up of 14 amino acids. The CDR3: CATSHRDRTYEQYF. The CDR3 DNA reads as TGTGCCACCAGCCACCGGGACAGAACCTACGAGCAGTACTTC.